This T cell receptor beta chain originates from a study of blood T cell repertoires in COVID-19 (dated by TCRdb to the early 2020s). Broadly, across the study: Collaborator samples came from the United States, Italy and Spain and covered acute and convalescent phases of COVID-19. Sample metadata almost always included a de-identified subject ID, COVID-19 status, age in years and sex. The samples were drawn from two sources: the first 160 participants of the ongoing ImmuneRACE study, and 1,000 to 1,500 subjects contributed by 6 global collaborators. Subjects who had been exposed to COVID-19, were actively infected with it, or had recovered from it provided the deeply sampled blood TCRbeta repertoires that made up the dataset. The repertoires were released in a freely available public database meant as a resource for research on the immune response to SARS-CoV-2. The material from the prospective study consisted of cDNA or gDNA derived from T cells, B-cell-depleted T cells, or PBMCs. HLA class I and class II types, where available, came from metadata supplied by the sample provider rather than from assay-based typing.

Notes on this clone: Its specific antigen is unknown. Base qualities were left out, and no much larger clone turns up one base away.

One collaborating source in Seattle enrolled patients during active infection and followed them longitudinally through the course of disease. Whole blood was collected in K2EDTA tubes by collaborating institutions according to the institutions' own protocols. For TCRbeta analysis, collaborator samples were shipped as frozen whole blood, as isolated PBMCs, or as DNA extracted from either sample type. The CDR3 has 12 amino acids, counting the end cysteine and phenylalanine. Only CDR3 DNA remains: 36 bases, in frame from the first base. For CDR1 and CDR2, the germline V gene (reference sequence) lists MNHEY and SMNVEV. Deletion took 4 bases off V and 6 bases off J, with a span of 10 bases between the germline ends. General findings and caveats noted by the study authors: Clinical and demographic metadata were provided uncurated, with the amount varying by source and participant.

TCRbeta CDR3 regions were amplified from genomic DNA using the immunoSEQ Assay, a bias-controlled multiplex PCR. The paper's processing steps were these. Within the assay, amplification of reference gene primers was used to estimate how many nucleated cells each sample contained. To quantify the absolute abundance of each unique TCRbeta CDR3 rearrangement, sequence reads were collapsed and filtered. For each sample, productive Simpson clonality was calculated as the square root of Simpson's diversity index across productive rearrangements. TCRdb re-hosts the immuneACCESS table, in-frame sequences only. Its copies lack some clones; in the studies checked, an unresolved V gene accounts for under half of them, and the cause for the rest is not known. V and J calls and clone size come straight from that table; D and trimming were deduced from the DNA. The sample table shows approximately 340,000 clones, and approximately 90% are seen once. Roughly a tenth of the sample comes from the top ten.

The sample comprised peripheral blood. The sequence derives from a man younger than 40 with COVID-19, enrolled during active disease. The sequence is built from TRBV27 and TRBJ2-7; a tentative D match to TRBD2 spans 5 bases. The CDR3 region reads CASSSFRGEQYF. The DNA sequence is given as TGTGCCAGCAGTTCCTTCCGGGGCGAGCAGTACTTC.